This record looks at one T cell receptor (beta chain) sequence and its context. Its matching antigen is unknown. This record belongs to a study of OX40 agonist ivuxolimab in advanced cancers. Whole-study context: Anti-PD-1, anti-PD-L1 or anti-CTLA-4 therapy given earlier was allowed, and roughly 38% had some.

The V and J ends lost 0 bases and 4 bases respectively, with 13 bases between them. Germline assignment: CDR1 LGHNA and CDR2 YNFKEQ. The CDR3 runs to 17 residues. Study-wide findings and caveats: Several nonresponders also turned out to have low normalized T-cell clonal expansion.

Profiled with immunoSEQ multiplex PCR; TCRdb holds only in-frame clones, not every one. The profile shows more than 60,000 clones, approximately 94% of them singletons. This TCR was sampled from an adult with an advanced solid tumor such as melanoma, head and neck, liver or kidney cancer. The V gene is TRBV4-2, the J gene TRBJ2-6; maybe TRBD2 (5 bases). The source material was CD4+ or CD8+ T cells sorted from blood, sampled in a trial of the OX40 agonist ivuxolimab. The DNA of the CDR3 is TGTGCCAGCAGCCAAGATGCGGGCGCCCAGGGGGCCAACGTCCTGACTTTC. The encoded protein is CASSQDAGAQGANVLTF.